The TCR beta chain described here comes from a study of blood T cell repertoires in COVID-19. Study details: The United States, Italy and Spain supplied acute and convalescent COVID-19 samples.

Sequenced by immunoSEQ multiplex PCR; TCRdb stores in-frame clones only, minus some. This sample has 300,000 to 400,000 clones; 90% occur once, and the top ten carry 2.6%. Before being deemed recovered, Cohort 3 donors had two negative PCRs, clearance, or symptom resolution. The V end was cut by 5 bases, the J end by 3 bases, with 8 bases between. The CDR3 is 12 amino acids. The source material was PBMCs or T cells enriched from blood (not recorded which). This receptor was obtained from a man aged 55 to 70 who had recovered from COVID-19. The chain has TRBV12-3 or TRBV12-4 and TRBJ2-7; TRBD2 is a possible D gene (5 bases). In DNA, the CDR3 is TGTGCCAGCAGTACCGGGGACTACGAGCAGTACTTC. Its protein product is CASSTGDYEQYF.